Described below is a single T cell receptor (beta chain) sequence and its context. The sample originates from a study of blood T cell repertoires in COVID-19. Study background: Samples taken during acute and convalescent COVID-19 were collected in the United States, Italy and Spain. Sample material is recorded as cDNA or gDNA derived from T cells, B-cell-depleted T cells, or PBMCs.

In the source study's methods: Amplification of reference gene primers provided the estimated nucleated cell counts. Measured with immunoSEQ multiplex PCR; TCRdb has only the in-frame clones, and not every one. The D gene and trimming were derived from the DNA, and the V and J assignments and clone size from that table. The data show some 250,000 clones, about 73% seen once. The CDR3 loop spans 12 amino acids. The germline V and J ends were trimmed by 1 base and 5 bases, with 6 bases remaining between them. From germline, CDR1 is MNHEY and CDR2 SMNVEV (reference sequence). The rearrangement joins TRBV27 to TRBJ2-7; D ambiguous. This TCR came from a woman of 80 years or more with acute or convalescent COVID-19. The sequenced sample consisted of peripheral blood. The CDR3 nucleotides are TGTGCCAGCAGTTTATTTGTCGACGAGCAGTACTTC. Translation: CASSLFVDEQYF.